Many counts were recorded for the clone carrying this T cell receptor beta chain. The data were obtained in a study of T-cell reconstitution after alpha-beta-depleted transplantation in children. CDR3 length: 15 residues. CDR1 is SGDLS and CDR2 is YYNGEE in the germline V gene. Trimming took 3 bases from V and 3 from J; bases not matched to a gene: 5. A library of TCRbeta sequences, prepared with unique molecular identifiers, was generated. TCRdb fed the PCR reads into MiXCR, producing one record per CDR3 protein. This sample carries hundreds of thousands of distinct CDR3 sequences, around 12% of them seen once, and the ten largest clones take about 2.6%.

This TCR was sampled from a human donor who donated a stem cell graft to a child with acute lymphoblastic leukemia. This chain links TRBV9 with TRBJ1-5, with 8 bases aligning to TRBD1. The specimen was PBMCs from the stem cell graft donor, collected from the stem cell graft. The CDR3 is CASSEGQGFNQPQHF. The CDR3 DNA reads as TGTGCCAGCAGCGAAGGACAGGGCTTCAATCAGCCCCAGCATTTT.